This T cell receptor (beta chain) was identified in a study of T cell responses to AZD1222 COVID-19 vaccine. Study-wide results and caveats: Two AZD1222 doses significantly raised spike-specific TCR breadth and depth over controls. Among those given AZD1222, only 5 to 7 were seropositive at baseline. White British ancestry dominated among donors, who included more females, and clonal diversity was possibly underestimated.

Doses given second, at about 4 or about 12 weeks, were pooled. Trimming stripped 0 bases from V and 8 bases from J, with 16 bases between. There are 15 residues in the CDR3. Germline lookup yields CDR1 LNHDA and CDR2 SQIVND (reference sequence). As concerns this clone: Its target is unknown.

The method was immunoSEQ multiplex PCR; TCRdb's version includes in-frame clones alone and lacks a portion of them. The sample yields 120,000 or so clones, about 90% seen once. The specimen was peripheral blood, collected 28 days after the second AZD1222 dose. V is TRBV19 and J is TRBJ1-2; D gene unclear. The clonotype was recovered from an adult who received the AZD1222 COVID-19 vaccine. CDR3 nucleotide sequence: TGTGCCAGTAGTATAGATAGAGGCAACCCTACGGGCTACACCTTC. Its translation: CASSIDRGNPTGYTF. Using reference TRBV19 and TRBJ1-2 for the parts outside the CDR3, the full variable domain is DGGITQSPKYLFRKEGQNVTLSCEQNLNHDAMYWYRQDPGQGLRLIYYSQIVNDFQKGDIAEGYSVSREKKESFPLTVTSAQKNPTAFYLCASSIDRGNPTGYTFGSGTRLTVV.